This TCR beta chain was documented in a study of monozygotic twins with inflammatory bowel disease. The CDR3 contains 16 residues. The germline V gene encodes CDR1 SGHAT and CDR2 FQDESV (reference sequence). Overall study results and limits: Any single strong signal or clonotype tied to IBD lacked support. Whereas healthy co-twins had higher TCRbeta diversity (inverse Simpson), IBD patients had lower diversity.

TCRdb re-called the 5' RACE reads; every CDR3 protein appears as one record, without DNA. The sample spans 420,000 or so distinct CDR3 sequences; the ten largest clones claim roughly 2.5%. With regard to this clonotype: Its cognate antigen is unknown.

The rearrangement uses TRBV11-1 and TRBJ2-5; absent DNA, TCRdb's TRBD2 call cannot be checked. The sequence derives from a human donor with ulcerative colitis or Crohn's disease, or a healthy co-twin of an affected twin (not recorded which). The specimen was blood. This CDR3 is CASSFGSARDQETQYF.